One and the same sample provided the 24 T cell receptor beta chains below, sequenced in a study of T cells in localized non-small cell lung cancer. Repertoires were generated with immunoSEQ multiplex PCR, while TCRdb's copy carries only in-frame clones and drops some. The sample records around 64,000 clones, approximately 90% being singletons. The material was peripheral blood, obtained before any cancer treatment. Receptors were obtained from a man aged 35-75 years with stage I squamous cell lung carcinoma.

V is TRBV6-5 and J is TRBJ1-1, with a tentative D call TRBD1 (5 bases). V lost 0 bases and J lost 5, with 16 bases in between. This CDR3 has 16 amino acids. Per the germline V gene, CDR1 is MNHEY and CDR2 is SVGAGI. The CDR3 DNA reads TGTGCCAGCAGTTACTCGCGGGGATCTGGGGGAACTGAAGCTTTCTTT. Translation gives CASSYSRGSGGTEAFF.

The rearrangement joins TRBV9 to TRBJ2-1, with 8 bases matching TRBD2. The V gene end was trimmed by 0 bases and the J gene end by 9 bases; junction bases not matched to a gene: 8. CDR1 is SGDLS, CDR2 YYNGEE, per germline. There are 15 residues in the CDR3. As DNA, the CDR3 is TGTGCCAGCAGCGTAGAGGGACTAGGGGAAGGTGAGCAGTTCTTC. Encoded protein: CASSVEGLGEGEQFF.

This rearrangement joins TRBV10-3 to TRBJ2-1; D gene uncertain. Trimming removed 4 bases at V and 12 bases at J, with 16 bases between. CDR1 and CDR2 from the germline V gene are ENHRY and SYGVKD. The CDR3 length is 13 residues. The CDR3 spells CAISGFSDWGQFF. CDR3 coding DNA: TGTGCCATCAGTGGGTTTTCCGACTGGGGGCAGTTCTTC.

The chain joins TRBV5-6 to TRBJ2-7; TRBD2 aligns across 8 bases. Germline lookup yields CDR1 SGHDT and CDR2 YYEEEE. The CDR3 covers 16 residues. The V and J ends lost 0 bases and 6 bases, in that order; junction bases with no gene match: 11. The CDR3 reads CASSLDLHREGREQYF. The CDR3 nucleotides read TGTGCCAGCAGCTTGGACCTACATCGGGAGGGACGCGAGCAGTACTTC.

This clone was recorded a few times. The rearrangement links TRBV7-2 to TRBJ2-6; D not resolved. The V and J ends lost 2 bases and 0 bases respectively, with 17 bases between them. The germline V gene has CDR1 SGHTA and CDR2 FQGNSA. The CDR3 spans 19 residues. The CDR3 here is CASSLSTRQDSSGANVLTF. For the CDR3, the DNA is TGTGCCAGCAGCTTATCCACGCGGCAGGATAGCTCTGGGGCCAACGTCCTGACTTTC.

The genes are TRBV5-4 and TRBJ2-3; D not resolved. Looked up from germline, CDR1 is SGHNT and CDR2 is YYREEE (reference sequence). This CDR3 contains 15 residues. Trimming shortened V by 0 bases and J by 0 bases, and 8 bases separated the two germline ends. This CDR3 reads CASSLAGDSTDTQYF. For the CDR3, the DNA is TGTGCCAGCAGCTTGGCCGGTGATAGCACAGATACGCAGTATTTT.

This clone was observed a single time. This chain joins TRBV6-4 and TRBJ2-1; D perhaps matches TRBD1 (5 bases). Looked up from germline, CDR1 is MRHNA and CDR2 is SNTAGT. V lost 0 bases and J 8 bases, leaving 8 bases between the germline ends. The CDR3 length is 13 residues. As DNA, the CDR3 is TGTGCCAGCAGTGACTCGTGGGGCGATGAGCAGTTCTTC. It yields the protein CASSDSWGDEQFF.

This clone was seen just once. This chain connects TRBV5-5 to TRBJ2-1, with TRBD2 as a possible D gene (6 bases). V gave up 1 base and J gave up 6 bases, with 11 bases separating them. The CDR3 consists of 14 residues. Germline loops: CDR1 SGHKS, CDR2 YYEKEE (reference sequence). This CDR3 reads CASSLLAGSNEQFF. Here the CDR3 DNA reads TGTGCCAGCAGCTTGCTGGCGGGGAGCAATGAGCAGTTCTTC.

This clone was picked up one time. V and J are TRBV4-1 and TRBJ1-1; D is ambiguous. The length of the CDR3 is 15 residues. CDR1 is MGHRA, CDR2 YSYEKL, per germline. With 0 bases removed from V and 1 base from J, the gap between germline ends came to 9 bases. The CDR3, as DNA: TGCGCCAGCAGCCAAGATGAGTCAGAGAACACTGAAGCTTTCTTT. It encodes CASSQDESENTEAFF.

The V gene is TRBV11-3, the J gene TRBJ2-3; possible D gene TRBD1, 5 bases. Germline-derived CDR1 and CDR2 are SGHNT and YENEEA. V lost 3 bases to trimming and J lost 2 bases, with 12 bases between them. The CDR3 runs to 15 residues. The CDR3 DNA sequence: TGTGCCAGCAGCTTTGGTCAGGGATACACAGATACGCAGTATTTT. Translating gives CASSFGQGYTDTQYF. The full variable domain, rest sourced from reference TRBV11-3 and TRBJ2-3, is EAGVVQSPRYKIIEKKQPVAFWCNPISGHNTLYWYLQNLGQGPELLIRYENEEAVDDSQLPKDRFSAERLKGVDSTLKIQPAELGDSAVYLCASSFGQGYTDTQYFGPGTRLTVL.

This clone appeared a single time. This sequence joins TRBV4-3 and TRBJ1-2; D gene uncertain. This CDR3 spans 15 amino acids. Trimming took off 1 base at V and 5 bases at J, with 14 bases between the two ends. Germline V gene lookup returns CDR1 LGHNA and CDR2 YSLEER. As DNA, the CDR3 is TGCGCCAGCAGCCAAGTGGTAGGGTTCGGGTATGGCTACACCTTC. Its protein is CASSQVVGFGYGYTF.

The chain joins TRBV25-1 to TRBJ2-6, with a weak D call TRBD1 (6 bases). The length of the CDR3 is 17 residues. Trimming removed 5 bases from V and 2 bases from J, with 16 bases in between. Germline V gene lookup returns CDR1 MGHDK and CDR2 SYGVNS. This CDR3 is CASSPDSHTPGANVLTF. The CDR3 DNA sequence: TGTGCCAGCAGTCCGGACAGCCATACCCCTGGGGCCAACGTCCTGACTTTC.

Here the CDR3 reads CASSSRSGSLYNEQFF. The CDR3 region has the DNA TGTGCCAGCTCATCGAGGTCGGGGAGTTTATACAATGAGCAGTTCTTC. The V call is TRBV18, the J call TRBJ2-1; D perhaps matches TRBD2 (5 bases). The ends were cut back, 5 bases at V and 4 bases at J, with 18 bases in the middle. Per germline, CDR1 KGHSH and CDR2 LQKENI. The CDR3 runs to 16 residues.

J is TRBJ2-6 and V is TRBV7-9; D uncertain. CDR3 length: 17 residues. V dropped 3 bases and J dropped 4 bases, with 16 bases sitting between them. Germline V gives CDR1 SEHNR, CDR2 FQNEAQ (reference sequence). The CDR3 region is CASSFISRTSGANVLTF. Here the CDR3 DNA reads TGTGCCAGCAGCTTTATCTCACGGACGTCAGGGGCCAACGTCCTGACTTTC.

The rearrangement links TRBV7-8 to TRBJ2-5, with 14 positions matching TRBD2. V was pared by 2 bases and J by 3 bases, with 2 bases of the junction left unmatched. Germline V gives CDR1 SGHVS, CDR2 FQNEAQ. The CDR3 contains 16 residues. Here the CDR3 reads CASSLRLAGGKETQYF. CDR3 DNA sequence: TGTGCCAGCAGCTTACGACTAGCGGGAGGGAAAGAGACCCAGTACTTC.

This chain connects TRBV28 to TRBJ1-2; D is unclear. This CDR3 region has 14 residues. V was pared by 4 bases and J by 8 bases, with 17 bases between. The V gene's germline CDR1 is MDHEN and CDR2 SYDVKM. CDR3 protein: CASSSSARGFGYTF. CDR3 nucleotides: TGTGCCAGCAGTTCCTCTGCCCGAGGTTTCGGCTACACCTTC.

Turning to this clone: The same CDR3 also results from other DNA sequences found in this sample. CDR3: CASSPTGATYGYTF. Here the CDR3 DNA reads TGTGCCAGCAGCCCTACAGGGGCTACCTATGGCTACACCTTC. The V call is TRBV7-3, the J call TRBJ1-2; 7 bases fit TRBD1. V shed 5 bases, J shed 4 bases, and the junction held 7 bases outside the gene matches. Germline CDR1 is SGHTA and CDR2 is FQGTGA. CDR3 length equals 14 residues.

J is TRBJ2-3 and V is TRBV4-2; TRBD2 agrees at 11 bases. V was pared by 2 bases and J by 5 bases, with 9 bases of the junction left unmatched. Germline-derived CDR1 and CDR2 are LGHNA and YNFKEQ. The CDR3 covers 17 residues. The CDR3 DNA reads TGTGCCAGCAGCCAAACCGAACTAGCGGGAGCGGGAGATACGCAGTATTTT. Encoded protein: CASSQTELAGAGDTQYF.

Only a few counts were recorded for this clone. The rearrangement uses TRBV7-9 and TRBJ2-7, with D tentatively TRBD1 or TRBD2 (5 bases each). CDR3 length: 13 amino acids. CDR1 and CDR2 from the germline V gene are SEHNR and FQNEAQ (reference sequence). Trimming took 1 base from V and 9 from J, leaving 13 bases between them. The CDR3 nucleotides read TGTGCCAGCAGCTTAGGGGACGGCCCACCGCAGTACTTC. This codes for CASSLGDGPPQYF.

This clone has just one count. The J gene is TRBJ2-7, the V gene TRBV7-2, with D perhaps matching TRBD2 (5 bases). This CDR3 has 14 amino acids. Germline V lookup: CDR1 SGHTA, CDR2 FQGNSA. Trimming stripped 1 base from V and 3 bases from J, with 10 bases between. The CDR3, as DNA: TGTGCCAGCAGCTTAGGCCTAGCAGACTACGAGCAGTACTTC. It is translated as CASSLGLADYEQYF. The variable domain in full, completed from reference TRBV7-2 and TRBJ2-7, reads GAGVSQSPSNKVTEKGKDVELRCDPISGHTALYWYRQSLGQGLEFLIYFQGNSAPDKSGLPSDRFSAERTGGSVSTLTIQRTQQEDSAVYLCASSLGLADYEQYFGPGTRLTVT.

This clone came up a few times. The rearrangement links TRBV5-6 to TRBJ2-7; D is unclear. Between the trimmed V and J ends, which lost 5 bases and 2 bases, there was a span of 17 bases. Germline loops: CDR1 SGHDT, CDR2 YYEEEE. This CDR3 spans 15 amino acids. CDR3 DNA sequence: TGTGCCAGCAGACTTAGGAGAGTCGGAGCCTACGAGCAGTACTTC. It specifies CASRLRRVGAYEQYF.

This clone appeared a few times. The chain has TRBV5-8 and TRBJ2-1; TRBD2 agrees at 9 bases. The junction had 9 bases not matched to a gene; V was cut back by 1 base and J by 10 bases. CDR1 is SGHTS and CDR2 is YDEGEE in the germline V gene. The length of the CDR3 is 15 residues. CDR3 amino acids: CASSLLLAGPMEQFF. The DNA for the CDR3 is TGTGCCAGCAGCTTGTTACTAGCGGGTCCCATGGAGCAGTTCTTC. Supplemented by reference TRBV5-8 and TRBJ2-1, the full variable domain reads EAGVTQSPTHLIKTRGQQATLRCSPISGHTSVYWYQQALGLGLQFLLWYDEGEERNRGNFPPRFSGRQFPNYSSELNVNALELEDSALYLCASSLLLAGPMEQFFGPGTRLTVL.

This chain joins TRBV7-3 and TRBJ2-1; 8 nucleotides line up with TRBD2. The CDR3 contains 14 residues. The V and J ends lost 6 bases and 6 bases, in that order; junction bases with no gene match: 7. CDR1 and CDR2 (germline): SGHTA, FQGTGA. The CDR3 is CASSLAGGGNEQFF. The DNA of the CDR3 is TGTGCCAGCAGTCTGGCGGGGGGAGGCAATGAGCAGTTCTTC.

CDR3 residues: CASSLGGLAGDTGELFF. CDR3 bases: TGTGCCAGCAGCTTAGGGGGACTAGCGGGAGACACCGGGGAGCTGTTTTTT. The rearrangement uses TRBV11-1 and TRBJ2-2; 14 bases agree with TRBD2. This CDR3 spans 17 amino acids. The germline gives CDR1 SGHAT, CDR2 FQDESV (reference sequence). Germline trimming cut 1 base from V and 3 bases from J; bases unmatched to any gene: 1. Full variable domain (missing parts from reference TRBV11-1 and TRBJ2-2): EAEVAQSPRYKITEKSQAVAFWCDPISGHATLYWYRQILGQGPELLVQFQDESVVDDSQLPKDRFSAERLKGVDSTLKIQPAELGDSAMYLCASSLGGLAGDTGELFFGEGSRLTVL.